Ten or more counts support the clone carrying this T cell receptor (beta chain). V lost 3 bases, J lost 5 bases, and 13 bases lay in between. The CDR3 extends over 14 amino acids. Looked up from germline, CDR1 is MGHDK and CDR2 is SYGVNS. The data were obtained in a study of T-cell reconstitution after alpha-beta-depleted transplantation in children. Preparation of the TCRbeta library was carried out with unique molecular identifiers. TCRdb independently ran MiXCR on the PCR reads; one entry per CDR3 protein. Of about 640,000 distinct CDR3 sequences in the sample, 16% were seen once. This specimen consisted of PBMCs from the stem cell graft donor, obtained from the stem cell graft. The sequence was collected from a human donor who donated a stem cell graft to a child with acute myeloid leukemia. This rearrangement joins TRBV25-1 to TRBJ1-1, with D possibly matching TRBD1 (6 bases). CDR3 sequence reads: CASSDPLTGTEAFF. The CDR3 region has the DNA TGTGCCAGCAGTGATCCACTCACAGGGACTGAAGCTTTCTTT.